The 30 T cell receptor beta chains below come from one sample, sequenced in a study of PD-L1 blockade in urothelial cancer. The time point was: pretreatment peripheral blood. Only in-frame clones appear in the TCRdb table, and some are missing; sequencing was by immunoSEQ multiplex PCR. This table holds about 87,000 clones, roughly 89% found once. This sample comprised PBMCs, obtained around atezolizumab (anti-PD-L1) treatment. The origin of the receptors is a man between 60 and 75 years old with urothelial cancer.

The chain is built from TRBV5-6 and TRBJ1-5; 9 bases match TRBD1. Unmatched junction bases numbered 4, after V lost 4 bases and J lost 2 bases. The CDR3 totals 15 residues. The V gene's germline CDR1 is SGHDT and CDR2 YYEEEE. CDR3 DNA: TGTGCCAGCAGCCGACAGGGGGTTGGCAATCAGCCCCAGCATTTT. Amino acids: CASSRQGVGNQPQHF.

The V call is TRBV5-1, the J call TRBJ1-6; 8 bases align to TRBD1. This CDR3 region has 16 residues. Germline V CDR1 and CDR2: SGHRS, YFSETQ. V lost 2 bases and J lost 9; bases outside the gene matches: 10. DNA for the CDR3: TGCGCCAGCAGCTTTAACTTACAGGGGGATACTTCACCCCTCCACTTT. This encodes CASSFNLQGDTSPLHF.

The V call is TRBV9, the J call TRBJ1-6; D ambiguous. The ends were cut back, 3 bases at V and 7 bases at J, with 14 bases in the middle. Germline-derived CDR1 and CDR2 are SGDLS and YYNGEE. There are 15 residues in the CDR3. The CDR3: CASSGDYQWNSPLHF. The CDR3 DNA reads TGTGCCAGCAGCGGTGACTACCAATGGAATTCACCCCTCCACTTT.

The chain combines TRBV7-2 with TRBJ2-7; a possible D gene is TRBD1 (6 bases). The CDR3 is made up of 15 amino acids. Germline CDR1 SGHTA, CDR2 FQGNSA. Trimming stripped 5 bases from V and 2 bases from J, with 16 bases between. In DNA, the CDR3 is TGTGCCAGCAGCCCCGTTGGAGGACAGACCTACGAGCAGTACTTC. As protein: CASSPVGGQTYEQYF.

CDR3 in amino acids: CASSPTQYQETQYF. Here the CDR3 DNA reads TGTGCCAGCTCCCCAACGCAGTACCAAGAGACCCAGTACTTC. The chain has TRBV18 and TRBJ2-5; D not certain. Germline lookup yields CDR1 KGHSH and CDR2 LQKENI. V gave up 6 bases and J gave up 0 bases, with 11 bases separating them. The CDR3 sequence is 14 residues long.

The V and J genes are TRBV27 and TRBJ2-7; D may be TRBD2 (6 bases). The CDR3 is 15 residues long. V lost 4 bases to trimming and J lost 6 bases, with 19 bases between them. The V gene's germline CDR1 is MNHEY and CDR2 SMNVEV (reference sequence). The CDR3 is CASSSRAGTLLEQYF. CDR3 DNA sequence: TGTGCCAGCAGTTCCCGGGCGGGGACCCTCCTCGAGCAGTACTTC.

This chain joins TRBV11-3 and TRBJ2-1; TRBD2 matches 16 bases. Trimming at V came to 0 bases and at J to 9 bases, leaving 8 bases not matched to a gene. Per the germline V gene, CDR1 is SGHNT and CDR2 is YENEEA. The CDR3 covers 18 residues. DNA of the CDR3: TGTGCCAGCAGCTTAGATGGGGGACTAGCGGGAGGGCCCGGTGAGCAGTTCTTC. Translated: CASSLDGGLAGGPGEQFF.

This chain links TRBV5-6 with TRBJ1-6; 8 nucleotides agree with TRBD1. Germline CDR1 reads SGHDT; CDR2 reads YYEEEE. V trimming: 1 base; J trimming: 3 bases; junction bases outside the gene matches: 0. The CDR3 loop spans 15 amino acids. CDR3 sequence: CASSLTGGYNSPLHF. The CDR3 DNA follows: TGTGCCAGCAGCTTGACAGGGGGCTATAATTCACCCCTCCACTTT.

The chain employs TRBV7-9 and TRBJ2-5, with 7 bases fitting TRBD1. V lost 8 bases and J lost 4; bases outside the gene matches: 16. This CDR3 spans 16 amino acids. Germline V CDR1 and CDR2: SEHNR, FQNEAQ (reference sequence). CDR3 residues: CASLSWTGRARETQYF. As DNA, the CDR3 is TGTGCCAGCCTTTCCTGGACAGGTCGGGCGAGAGAGACCCAGTACTTC.

The gene calls are TRBV11-2 and TRBJ1-2; D unclear. Germline CDR1 reads SGHAT; CDR2 reads FQNNGV. This CDR3 region has 16 residues. Trimming took 0 bases from V and 2 from J, leaving 13 bases between them. The CDR3 here is CASSLDPMAGNYGYTF. DNA of the CDR3: TGTGCCAGCAGCTTAGACCCGATGGCAGGAAACTATGGCTACACCTTC.

The CDR3 bases are TGTGCCATCAAAGAAGGGGGCTCCTACGAGCAGTACTTC. Encoded protein: CAIKEGGSYEQYF. This chain joins TRBV10-3 and TRBJ2-7; D might be TRBD1 (6 bases). CDR1 ENHRY and CDR2 SYGVKD come from the germline V gene. V was shortened by 7 bases and J by 0 bases, with 10 bases between the two germline ends. The CDR3 runs to 13 residues.

The chain couples TRBV18 to TRBJ2-3, with D possibly matching TRBD1 (5 bases). Germline CDR1 reads KGHSH; CDR2 reads LQKENI. CDR3 length equals 14 residues. V lost 1 base and J lost 4, with 9 bases in between. CDR3 DNA: TGTGCCAGCTCACCACAGGGGCCCCCAGATACGCAGTATTTT. As protein: CASSPQGPPDTQYF.

The chain joins TRBV9 to TRBJ1-3, with TRBD1 matching over 10 bases. The CDR3 consists of 17 residues. The germline CDR1 and CDR2 sequences are SGDLS and YYNGEE. V dropped 3 bases and J dropped 0; count of bases not matched to a gene: 6. The CDR3 here is CASSEGQGGLSGNTIYF. The CDR3 DNA is TGTGCCAGCAGCGAAGGACAGGGGGGTCTCTCTGGAAACACCATATATTTT.

The V and J genes are TRBV25-1 and TRBJ2-1, with D possibly being TRBD2 (5 bases). Looked up from germline, CDR1 is MGHDK and CDR2 is SYGVNS. The CDR3 is 14 amino acids. Trimming removed 6 bases at V and 2 bases at J, with 11 bases between. The CDR3 is CASSTAGTYNEQFF. The CDR3 region has the DNA TGTGCCAGCAGCACCGCCGGGACCTACAATGAGCAGTTCTTC.

The chain carries TRBV5-1 and TRBJ2-7; D uncertain. This CDR3 has 14 amino acids. Germline-derived CDR1 and CDR2 are SGHRS and YFSETQ. The V gene lost 0 bases and the J gene lost 4 bases, with 11 bases spanning the gap. CDR3 coding DNA: TGCGCCAGCAGCTTGGACAGTAAAAAGTACGAGCAGTACTTC. Translated, it gives CASSLDSKKYEQYF.

The chain combines TRBV18 with TRBJ1-5; maybe TRBD1 (6 bases). The V end was cut by 6 bases, the J end by 3 bases, with 21 bases between. The CDR3 is 17 residues long. CDR1 and CDR2 from the germline V gene are KGHSH and LQKENI. Here the CDR3 DNA reads TGTGCCAGCTCCCCTAGACAGGCAAGTCCTGACAATCAGCCCCAGCATTTT. Protein: CASSPRQASPDNQPQHF.

V usage is TRBV6-1 and J usage is TRBJ1-2; 8 nucleotides match TRBD1. After removal of 6 bases from V and 8 bases from J, the junction contained 8 bases not matched to a gene. The CDR3 totals 13 residues. The germline V gene has CDR1 MNHNS and CDR2 SASEGT. The CDR3 DNA is TGTGCCAGCAGATCACAGGGGGTGCGGGGCTACACCTTC. Its protein product is CASRSQGVRGYTF.

V gene TRBV12-5 combines with J gene TRBJ1-3, with unresolved D. Germline V gene lookup returns CDR1 LGHNT and CDR2 FRNRAP. Trimming pared 1 base from V and 3 bases from J, leaving 7 bases between. This CDR3 is 14 amino acids long. The CDR3 is CASGLEAGGNTIYF. CDR3 sequence (DNA): TGTGCTAGTGGTTTGGAGGCAGGTGGAAACACCATATATTTT.

The chain uses TRBV5-5 and TRBJ1-1; 7 bases are shared with TRBD1. Germline values: CDR1 SGHKS, CDR2 YYEKEE (reference sequence). V dropped 4 bases and J dropped 0; count of bases not matched to a gene: 9. The CDR3 contains 16 residues. CDR3 DNA sequence: TGTGCCAGCAGCATAGCTCACAGGGGAATGAACACTGAAGCTTTCTTT. Protein: CASSIAHRGMNTEAFF.

The CDR3 here is CASSLNRGETQYF. CDR3 nucleotide sequence: TGTGCCAGCAGCTTAAATCGGGGGGAGACCCAGTACTTC. The V call is TRBV7-2, the J call TRBJ2-5, with D possibly matching TRBD2 (6 bases). CDR3 length: 13 amino acids. V was pared by 2 bases and J by 5 bases, with 9 bases between. The germline V gene encodes CDR1 SGHTA and CDR2 FQGNSA.

The chain is built from TRBV2 and TRBJ2-7; the match to TRBD2 covers 12 bases. CDR1 and CDR2 (germline): SNHLY, FYNNEI. The CDR3 is 15 residues long. The ends lost 5 bases at V and 6 bases at J; junction bases unmatched: 8. The CDR3 DNA follows: TGTGCCAGCAGTCCTATGACTAGCGGGAGACGCGAGCAGTACTTC. The encoded protein is CASSPMTSGRREQYF.

The chain joins TRBV5-4 to TRBJ2-1, with D possibly matching TRBD1 (5 bases). V was cut by 4 bases and J by 6 bases, with 8 bases left in between. This CDR3 comprises 12 residues. CDR1 SGHNT and CDR2 YYREEE come from the germline V gene (reference sequence). DNA for the CDR3: TGTGCCAGCAGCGTAGACAGCAATGAGCAGTTCTTC. It codes for CASSVDSNEQFF.

CDR3 in amino acids: CASSEAGGRTSYNEQFF. As DNA, the CDR3 is TGTGCCAGCAGTGAAGCGGGCGGGAGAACATCCTACAATGAGCAGTTCTTC. The rearrangement links TRBV2 to TRBJ2-1, with 7 bases that match TRBD2. Losses at the gene ends were 0 bases for V and 1 base for J; bases not matched to a gene: 6. The germline V gene encodes CDR1 SNHLY and CDR2 FYNNEI. The CDR3 totals 17 residues.

The rearrangement links TRBV6-1 to TRBJ1-1; TRBD1 agrees at 10 bases. Trimming took 1 base from V and 4 from J; bases not matched to a gene: 9. Germline CDR1 and CDR2: MNHNS and SASEGT. The CDR3 runs to 17 residues. The CDR3 DNA is TGTGCCAGCAGTGAAGAAGTGGGACAGGGGAGTCGCACTGAAGCTTTCTTT. Translated, it gives CASSEEVGQGSRTEAFF.

Only one count was recorded for this clone. The chain links TRBV5-6 to TRBJ1-5, with D possibly matching TRBD1 (6 bases). The CDR3 sequence is 15 residues long. Germline CDR1 is SGHDT and CDR2 is YYEEEE. Trimming left V 0 bases short and J 6 bases short, with 13 bases between. For the CDR3, the DNA is TGTGCCAGCAGCTTGGGGGAGAACAGGGTTCAGCCCCAGCATTTT. Translated: CASSLGENRVQPQHF.

The rearrangement uses TRBV27 and TRBJ1-2; 9 nucleotides align to TRBD1. This CDR3 comprises 14 residues. Losses at the gene ends were 7 bases for V and 10 bases for J; bases not matched to a gene: 13. Germline CDR1 reads MNHEY; CDR2 reads SMNVEV (reference sequence). CDR3 nucleotides: TGTGCCAGCAACAATATCGGACAGGGGCTACCCTACACCTTC. Residues: CASNNIGQGLPYTF.

CDR3 in amino acids: CASSFGGGWETQYF. Written as DNA, the CDR3 is TGTGCCAGCAGTTTCGGGGGAGGATGGGAGACCCAGTACTTC. The rearrangement uses TRBV28 and TRBJ2-5, with D perhaps TRBD2 (6 bases). This CDR3 region has 14 residues. The V gene's germline CDR1 is MDHEN and CDR2 SYDVKM. Trimming stripped 3 bases from V and 5 bases from J, with 13 bases between.

The rearrangement joins TRBV2 to TRBJ2-5; TRBD1 matches 8 bases. Trimming at V came to 5 bases and at J to 5 bases, leaving 7 bases not matched to a gene. This CDR3 region has 14 residues. Looked up from germline, CDR1 is SNHLY and CDR2 is FYNNEI. The CDR3 sequence: CASSPDRVGETQYF. CDR3 DNA sequence: TGTGCCAGCAGTCCGGACAGGGTGGGGGAGACCCAGTACTTC.

This chain links TRBV6-1 with TRBJ1-1; a weak D match, TRBD1 (6 bases). Trimming took 6 bases from V and 1 from J, leaving 12 bases between them. The CDR3 extends over 14 amino acids. Germline-derived CDR1 and CDR2 are MNHNS and SASEGT. The CDR3 bases are TGTGCCAGCAGAGCCGGGACAACGAACACTGAAGCTTTCTTT. Its translation is CASRAGTTNTEAFF.

The rearrangement uses TRBV6-6 and TRBJ1-1; a possible D gene is TRBD1 (6 bases). The CDR3 sequence is 12 residues long. The germline gives CDR1 MNHNY, CDR2 SVGAGI (reference sequence). V lost 5 bases to trimming and J lost 9 bases, with 13 bases between them. CDR3 sequence reads: CASSRETGKAFF. The CDR3 DNA reads TGTGCCAGCAGTCGGGAAACAGGGAAAGCTTTCTTT.